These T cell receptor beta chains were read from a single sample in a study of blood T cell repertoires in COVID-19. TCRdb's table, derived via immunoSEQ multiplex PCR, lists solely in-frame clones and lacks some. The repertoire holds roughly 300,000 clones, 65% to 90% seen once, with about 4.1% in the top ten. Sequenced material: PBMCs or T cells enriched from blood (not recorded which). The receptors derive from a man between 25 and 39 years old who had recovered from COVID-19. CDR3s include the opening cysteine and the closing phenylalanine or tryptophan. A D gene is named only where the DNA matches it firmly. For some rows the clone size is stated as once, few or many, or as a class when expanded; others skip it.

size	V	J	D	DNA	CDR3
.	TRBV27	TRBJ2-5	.	TGTGCCAGCAGCCCCCAGTATCAAGAGACCCAGTACTTC	CASSPQYQETQYF
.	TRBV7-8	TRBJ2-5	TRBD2	TGTGCCAGCAGCCAAGAGGTGGCGGGGGGTGGGACCCAGTACTTC	CASSQEVAGGGTQYF
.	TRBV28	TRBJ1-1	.	TGTGCCAGCAGTTTGGGGCGACCGAACACTGAAGCTTTCTTT	CASSLGRPNTEAFF
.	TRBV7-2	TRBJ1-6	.	TGTGCCAGCAGCTCCGACAGCCTATATTCACCCCTCCACTTT	CASSSDSLYSPLHF
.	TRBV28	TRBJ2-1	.	TGTGCCAGCAGTTCCGAAGGGTGGGAGTCGAAGGGGGACAATGAGCAGTTCTTC	CASSSEGWESKGDNEQFF
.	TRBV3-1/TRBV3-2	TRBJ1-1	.	TGTGCCAGCAGCTCGCTTACAGGGTACACTGAAGCTTTCTTT	CASSSLTGYTEAFF
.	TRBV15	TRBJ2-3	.	TGTGCCACCAGCAGAGTCCGGGGGTCTCCCACAGATACGCAGTATTTT	CATSRVRGSPTDTQYF
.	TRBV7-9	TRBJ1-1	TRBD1	TGTGCCAGCAGCTTTTGGAACAGGGGGACTGAAGCTTTCTTT	CASSFWNRGTEAFF
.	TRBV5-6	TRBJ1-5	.	TGTGCCAGCAGCCGGGGAGGCAGGGCCACTAATCAGCCCCAGCATTTT	CASSRGGRATNQPQHF
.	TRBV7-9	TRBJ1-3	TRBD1	TGTGCCAGCAGATCCCGGACAGGGCCGGGAAACACCATATATTTT	CASRSRTGPGNTIYF
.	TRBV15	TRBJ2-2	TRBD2	TGTGCCACCAGTCGGCGGACTAGCTACACCGGGGAGCTGTTTTTT	CATSRRTSYTGELFF
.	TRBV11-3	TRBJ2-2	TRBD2	TGTGCCAGCAGCCCCGGACTAGCGGGGGGGAACACCGGGGAGCTGTTTTTT	CASSPGLAGGNTGELFF
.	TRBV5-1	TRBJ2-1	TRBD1	TGCGCCAGCAGCTCGGGACAGGGGACCAATAAGCAGTTCTTC	CASSSGQGTNKQFF
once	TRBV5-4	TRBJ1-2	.	TGTGCCAGCAGCTGGGGACAACCCGGGGAGGGCTACACCTTC	CASSWGQPGEGYTF
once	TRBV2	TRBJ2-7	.	TGTGCCAGCAACAGGGATCCCCTCTACGAGCAGTACTTC	CASNRDPLYEQYF